This passage covers 17 T cell receptor beta chains from one sample sequenced in a study of T cell changes during pregnancy in multiple sclerosis. Libraries were prepared by immunoSEQ multiplex PCR; TCRdb keeps only in-frame clonotypes and omits some of them. The repertoire holds around 37,000 clones, with around 89% as singletons. The source material was CD8+ T cells from peripheral blood mononuclear cells, sampled in the third trimester of pregnancy. The source of these receptors is a female donor with multiple sclerosis, enrolled in a pregnancy study.

J is TRBJ1-2 and V is TRBV6-5, with D maybe TRBD1 (6 bases). This CDR3 is built from 16 residues. V lost 0 bases, J lost 4 bases, and 15 bases lay in between. CDR1 and CDR2 (germline): MNHEY, SVGAGI. CDR3 DNA: TGTGCCAGCAGTTACTCGGGTTGGGGGCCTTCCTATGGCTACACCTTC. Protein product: CASSYSGWGPSYGYTF.

The chain couples TRBV5-1 to TRBJ2-5, with 7 bases aligning to TRBD1. Trimming cost V 4 bases and J 4 bases; bases outside gene matches: 10. CDR1 and CDR2 (germline): SGHRS, YFSETQ. The length of the CDR3 is 15 residues. CDR3 in DNA: TGCGCCAGCAGCCCCGGGACAGTAGGTCGAGAGACCCAGTACTTC. Residues: CASSPGTVGRETQYF.

The rearrangement joins TRBV5-5 to TRBJ2-3; D possibly corresponds to TRBD1 (6 bases). With 3 bases removed from V and 7 bases from J, the gap between germline ends came to 24 bases. CDR1 and CDR2 from the germline V gene are SGHKS and YYEKEE (reference sequence). This CDR3 has 17 amino acids. The CDR3 DNA is TGTGCCAGCAGCTGGGGAACAGGGTCATCAACCAGGAATACGCAGTATTTT. Encoded protein: CASSWGTGSSTRNTQYF.

The genes are TRBV27 and TRBJ2-7, with 12 bases fitting TRBD2. The V segment lost 4 bases and the J segment 2 bases; nucleotides outside the gene matches: 3. The germline CDR1 and CDR2 sequences are MNHEY and SMNVEV (reference sequence). CDR3 length: 15 residues. CDR3 sequence reads: CASSWLAGGPYEQYF. DNA for the CDR3: TGTGCCAGCAGTTGGCTAGCGGGGGGGCCCTACGAGCAGTACTTC.

V is TRBV7-2 and J is TRBJ2-5; weak D call: TRBD1 (6 bases). Germline CDR1 and CDR2: SGHTA and FQGNSA. This CDR3 is 16 amino acids long. The germline V and J ends were trimmed by 1 base and 5 bases, with 17 bases remaining between them. This CDR3 is CASSLVGGNTGETQYF. The CDR3, as DNA: TGTGCCAGCAGCTTAGTAGGGGGAAATACTGGGGAGACCCAGTACTTC.

The chain carries TRBV2 and TRBJ2-2; 9 bases match TRBD2. There are 16 residues in the CDR3. Germline V gene data show CDR1 as SNHLY and CDR2 as FYNNEI. V was clipped by 1 base and J by 4 bases; unmatched bases: 4. The CDR3 DNA reads as TGTGCCAGCAGTGAAGGGCGGGGGGGCCTCACCGGGGAGCTGTTTTTT. Protein: CASSEGRGGLTGELFF. The full variable domain, in which reference TRBV2 and TRBJ2-2 provide the parts outside the CDR3, is EPEVTQTPSHQVTQMGQEVILRCVPISNHLYFYWYRQILGQKVEFLVSFYNNEISEKSEIFDDQFSVERPDGSNFTLKIRSTKLEDSAMYFCASSEGRGGLTGELFFGEGSRLTVL.

The chain uses TRBV30 and TRBJ2-2; 8 nucleotides line up with TRBD1. V trimming: 3 bases; J trimming: 3 bases; junction bases outside the gene matches: 3. From germline, CDR1 is GTSNPN and CDR2 SVGIG (reference sequence). CDR3 length: 14 amino acids. CDR3 nucleotides: TGTGCCTGGAGACAGGGGGAGTACACCGGGGAGCTGTTTTTT. Its translation is CAWRQGEYTGELFF.

The chain links TRBV4-1 to TRBJ2-5; 10 bases match TRBD1. CDR1 and CDR2 from the germline V gene are MGHRA and YSYEKL. V gave up 4 bases and J gave up 4 bases; unmatched junction bases: 3. The CDR3 runs 14 residues. The CDR3 nucleotides read TGCGCCAGCAGCCCCGGGGACAGGGGAGAGACCCAGTACTTC. This gives the protein CASSPGDRGETQYF.

The chain employs TRBV6-4 and TRBJ2-3, with 12 nucleotides matching TRBD2. The germline CDR1 and CDR2 sequences are MRHNA and SNTAGT. This CDR3 is 15 amino acids long. The V gene end was trimmed by 6 bases and the J gene end by 4 bases; junction bases not matched to a gene: 5. The CDR3 coding sequence is TGTGCCAGCAGCCGACTAGCGGGGGCGTCAGATACGCAGTATTTT. Protein sequence: CASSRLAGASDTQYF.

This clone was found once. The chain uses TRBV7-9 and TRBJ2-3, with 10 bases aligning to TRBD2. Germline V lookup: CDR1 SEHNR, CDR2 FQNEAQ (reference sequence). The J segment lost 5 bases and the V segment lost 7 bases, leaving 9 bases of the junction unmatched. The CDR3 covers 15 residues. This chain's CDR3 is CASTHPLAGKDTQYF. CDR3 nucleotides: TGTGCCAGCACCCACCCACTAGCGGGGAAAGATACGCAGTATTTT.

V usage is TRBV5-1 and J usage is TRBJ2-7; TRBD1 aligns across 8 bases. The ends lost 4 bases at V and 2 bases at J; junction bases unmatched: 2. The CDR3 is 13 residues long. Per germline, CDR1 SGHRS and CDR2 YFSETQ. The CDR3 DNA follows: TGCGCCAGCAGCCGACAGGGGCCCTACGAGCAGTACTTC. Its protein is CASSRQGPYEQYF.

As for this clone: The sample has other DNA sequences that encode this CDR3 too. The genes are TRBV19 and TRBJ1-1; D is undetermined. Germline loops: CDR1 LNHDA, CDR2 SQIVND (reference sequence). With 11 bases removed from V and 1 base from J, the gap between germline ends came to 11 bases. The CDR3 totals 12 residues. CDR3 sequence: CASRGGNTEAFF. The CDR3 DNA reads as TGTGCCTCCCGGGGTGGGAACACTGAAGCTTTCTTT.

The CDR3 reads CASSLKRFGSTEAFF. The CDR3 coding sequence is TGCGCCAGCAGCTTGAAGCGGTTCGGGTCAACTGAAGCTTTCTTT. This chain joins TRBV5-1 and TRBJ1-1; the D is unclear. V was cut by 1 base and J by 5 bases, with 15 bases left in between. CDR3 length: 15 amino acids. Germline lookup yields CDR1 SGHRS and CDR2 YFSETQ.

This clone has a count of ten or more. This sample includes further DNA sequences coding for the same CDR3. The J gene is TRBJ2-5, the V gene TRBV4-3; TRBD2 agrees at 9 bases. The length of the CDR3 is 15 residues. J lost 1 base, V lost 0 bases, and 0 bases had no gene match. Germline CDR1 is LGHNA and CDR2 is YSLEER. CDR3 region: CASSQERGGQETQYF. CDR3 sequence (DNA): TGCGCCAGCAGCCAAGAGCGGGGGGGCCAAGAGACCCAGTACTTC.

This chain uses TRBV4-1 with TRBJ1-1; D is uncertain. The CDR3 loop spans 14 amino acids. The V end was cut by 4 bases, the J end by 4 bases, with 13 bases between. Germline values: CDR1 MGHRA, CDR2 YSYEKL. CDR3 nucleotides: TGCGCCAGCAGCCTCTTCGCGGGAAGCACTGAAGCTTTCTTT. Its translation: CASSLFAGSTEAFF.

The chain recombines TRBV28 with TRBJ1-1, with TRBD1 identical over 7 bases. The CDR3 is 16 amino acids. Germline V lookup: CDR1 MDHEN, CDR2 SYDVKM. The V gene end was trimmed by 3 bases and the J gene end by 4 bases; junction bases not matched to a gene: 11. The DNA of the CDR3 is TGTGCCAGCAGTTTGCGTGGGACAGTGGTGGGCACTGAAGCTTTCTTT. This encodes CASSLRGTVVGTEAFF.

V gene TRBV7-9 combines with J gene TRBJ1-1, with 8 bases matching TRBD1. V lost 4 bases, J lost 6 bases, and 10 bases stayed unmatched. The CDR3 extends over 15 amino acids. CDR1 is SEHNR, CDR2 FQNEAQ, per germline (reference sequence). The CDR3 DNA sequence: TGTGCCAGCAGCTCCTTCGCGGGGACAGGACCTGAAGCTTTCTTT. Its protein is CASSSFAGTGPEAFF.